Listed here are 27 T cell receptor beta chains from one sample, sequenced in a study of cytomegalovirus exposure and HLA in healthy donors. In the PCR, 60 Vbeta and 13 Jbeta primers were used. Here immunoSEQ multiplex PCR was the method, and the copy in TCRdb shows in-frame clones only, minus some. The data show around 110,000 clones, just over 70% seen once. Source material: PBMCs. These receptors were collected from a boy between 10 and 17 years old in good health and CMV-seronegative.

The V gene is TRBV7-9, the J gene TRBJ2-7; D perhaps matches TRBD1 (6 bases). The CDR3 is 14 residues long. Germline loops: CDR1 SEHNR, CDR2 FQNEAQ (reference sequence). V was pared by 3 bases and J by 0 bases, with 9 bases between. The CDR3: CASSFRTDSYEQYF. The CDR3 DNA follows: TGTGCCAGCAGCTTTCGGACAGACTCCTACGAGCAGTACTTC.

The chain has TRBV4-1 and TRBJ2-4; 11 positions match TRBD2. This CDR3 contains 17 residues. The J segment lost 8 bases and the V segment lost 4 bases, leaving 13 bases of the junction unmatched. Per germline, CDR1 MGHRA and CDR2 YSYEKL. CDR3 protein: CASSRILAGVPLDIQYF. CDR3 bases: TGCGCCAGCAGCCGGATACTAGCGGGAGTGCCCTTAGACATTCAGTACTTC.

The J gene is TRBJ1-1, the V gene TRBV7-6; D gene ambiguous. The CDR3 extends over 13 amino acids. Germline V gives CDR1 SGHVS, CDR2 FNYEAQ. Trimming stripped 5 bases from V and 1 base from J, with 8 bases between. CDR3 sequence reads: CASSPRENTEAFF. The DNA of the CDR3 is TGTGCCAGCAGCCCCCGGGAGAACACTGAAGCTTTCTTT.

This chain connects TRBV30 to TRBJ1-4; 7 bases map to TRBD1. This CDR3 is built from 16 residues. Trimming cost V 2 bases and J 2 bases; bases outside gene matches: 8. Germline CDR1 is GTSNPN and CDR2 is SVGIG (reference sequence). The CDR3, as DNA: TGTGCCTGGAGTCGTACAGGGGTCGTGACTAATGAAAAACTGTTTTTT. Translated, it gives CAWSRTGVVTNEKLFF. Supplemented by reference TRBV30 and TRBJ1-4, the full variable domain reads SQTIHQWPATLVQPVGSPLSLECTVEGTSNPNLYWYRQAAGRGLQLLFYSVGIGQISSEVPQNLSASRPQDRQFILSSKKLLLSDSGFYLCAWSRTGVVTNEKLFFGSGTQLSVL.

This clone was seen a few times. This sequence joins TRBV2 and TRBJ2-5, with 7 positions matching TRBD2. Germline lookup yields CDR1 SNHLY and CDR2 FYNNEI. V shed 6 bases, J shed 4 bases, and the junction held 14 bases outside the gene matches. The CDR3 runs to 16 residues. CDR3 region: CASSQSGSGVGETQYF. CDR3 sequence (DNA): TGTGCCAGCAGCCAATCGGGAAGCGGGGTAGGAGAGACCCAGTACTTC.

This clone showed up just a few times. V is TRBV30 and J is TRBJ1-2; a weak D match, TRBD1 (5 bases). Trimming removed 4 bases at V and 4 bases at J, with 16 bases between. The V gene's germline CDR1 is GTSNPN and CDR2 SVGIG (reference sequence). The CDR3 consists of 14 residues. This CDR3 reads CAWIFQGSTYGYTF. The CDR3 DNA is TGTGCCTGGATTTTCCAGGGAAGTACCTATGGCTACACCTTC.

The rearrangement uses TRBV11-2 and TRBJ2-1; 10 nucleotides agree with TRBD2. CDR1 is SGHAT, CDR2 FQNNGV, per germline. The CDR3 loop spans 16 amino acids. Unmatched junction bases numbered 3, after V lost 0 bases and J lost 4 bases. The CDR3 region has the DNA TGTGCCAGCAGCTTAGACCCTAGCGGGAGTTACAATGAGCAGTTCTTC. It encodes CASSLDPSGSYNEQFF.

CDR3 protein: CASSRHPNTEAFF. CDR3 nucleotide sequence: TGTGCCAGCAGCAGGCACCCGAACACTGAAGCTTTCTTT. This chain links TRBV28 with TRBJ1-1; D unclear. The germline CDR1 and CDR2 sequences are MDHEN and SYDVKM. V lost 6 bases, J lost 1 base, and 9 bases lay in between. CDR3 size: 13 residues.

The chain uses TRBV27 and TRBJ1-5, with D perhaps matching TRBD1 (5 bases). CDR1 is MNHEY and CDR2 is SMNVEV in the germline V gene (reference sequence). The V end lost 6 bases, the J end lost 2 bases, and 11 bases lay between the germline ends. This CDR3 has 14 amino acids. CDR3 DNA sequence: TGTGCCAGCAGCCTACGGGGGGGCAATCAGCCCCAGCATTTT. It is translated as CASSLRGGNQPQHF.

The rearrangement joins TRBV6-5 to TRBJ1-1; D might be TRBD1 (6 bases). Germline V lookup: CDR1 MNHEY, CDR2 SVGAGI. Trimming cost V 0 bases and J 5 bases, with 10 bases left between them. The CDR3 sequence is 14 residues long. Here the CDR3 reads CASSYSEGETEAFF. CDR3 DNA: TGTGCCAGCAGTTACTCTGAGGGGGAAACTGAAGCTTTCTTT.

The CDR3 sequence: CASSGTRGLGETQYF. The CDR3 nucleotides read TGTGCCAGCAGTGGAACCAGGGGGCTAGGAGAGACCCAGTACTTC. This chain links TRBV6-6 with TRBJ2-5; TRBD1 matches 8 bases. The CDR3 totals 15 residues. The germline gives CDR1 MNHNY, CDR2 SVGAGI (reference sequence). The V segment lost 5 bases and the J segment 4 bases; nucleotides outside the gene matches: 9.

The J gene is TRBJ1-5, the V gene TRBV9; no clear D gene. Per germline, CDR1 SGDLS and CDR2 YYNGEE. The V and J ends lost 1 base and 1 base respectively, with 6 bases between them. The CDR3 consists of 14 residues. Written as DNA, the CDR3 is TGTGCCAGCAGCGTATCGGGGAGCAATCAGCCCCAGCATTTT. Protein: CASSVSGSNQPQHF.

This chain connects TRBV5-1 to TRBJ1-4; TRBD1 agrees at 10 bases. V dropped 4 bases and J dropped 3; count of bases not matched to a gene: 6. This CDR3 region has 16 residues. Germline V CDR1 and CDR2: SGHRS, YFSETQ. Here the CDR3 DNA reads TGCGCCAGCAGCCATCACGGACAGGGGGCTAATGAAAAACTGTTTTTT. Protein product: CASSHHGQGANEKLFF.

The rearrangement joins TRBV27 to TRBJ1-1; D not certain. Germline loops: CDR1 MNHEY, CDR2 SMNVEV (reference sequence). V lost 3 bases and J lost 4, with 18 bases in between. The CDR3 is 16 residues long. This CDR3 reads CASSFSTAPLSTEAFF. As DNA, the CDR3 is TGTGCCAGCAGTTTTAGTACCGCGCCTTTGAGCACTGAAGCTTTCTTT.

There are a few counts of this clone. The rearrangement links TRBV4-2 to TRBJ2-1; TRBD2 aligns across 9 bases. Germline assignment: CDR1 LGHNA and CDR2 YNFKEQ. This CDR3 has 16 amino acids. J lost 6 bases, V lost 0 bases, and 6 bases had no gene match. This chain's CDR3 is CASSQDGSGGFNEQFF. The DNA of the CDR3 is TGTGCCAGCAGCCAAGATGGTAGCGGGGGTTTCAATGAGCAGTTCTTC.

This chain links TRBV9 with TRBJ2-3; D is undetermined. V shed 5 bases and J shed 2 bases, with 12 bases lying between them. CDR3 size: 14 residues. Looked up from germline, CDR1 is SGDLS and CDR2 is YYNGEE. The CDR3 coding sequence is TGTGCCAGCAGTCTAGAGTTACACACAGATACGCAGTATTTT. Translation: CASSLELHTDTQYF.

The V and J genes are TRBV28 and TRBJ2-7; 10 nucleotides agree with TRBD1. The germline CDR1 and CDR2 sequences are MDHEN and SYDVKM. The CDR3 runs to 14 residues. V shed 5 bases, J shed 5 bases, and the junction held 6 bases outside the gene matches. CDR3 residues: CASSRTGGSHEQYF. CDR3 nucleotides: TGTGCCAGCAGTCGGACAGGGGGGTCCCACGAGCAGTACTTC. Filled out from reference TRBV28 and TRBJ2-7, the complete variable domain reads DVKVTQSSRYLVKRTGEKVFLECVQDMDHENMFWYRQDPGLGLRLIYFSYDVKMKEKGDIPEGYSVSREKKERFSLILESASTNQTSMYLCASSRTGGSHEQYFGPGTRLTVT.

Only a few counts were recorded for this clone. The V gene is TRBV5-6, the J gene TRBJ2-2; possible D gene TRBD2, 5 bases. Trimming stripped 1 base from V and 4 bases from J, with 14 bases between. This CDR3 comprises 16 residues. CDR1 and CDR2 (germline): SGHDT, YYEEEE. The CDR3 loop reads CASSLRWVEATGELFF. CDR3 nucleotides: TGTGCCAGCAGCTTGAGGTGGGTGGAGGCCACCGGGGAGCTGTTTTTT.

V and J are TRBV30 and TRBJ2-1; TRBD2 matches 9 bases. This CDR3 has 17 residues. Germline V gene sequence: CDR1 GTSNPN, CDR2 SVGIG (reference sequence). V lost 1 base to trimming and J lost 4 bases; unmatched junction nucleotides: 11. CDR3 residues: CAWSGFGSGGLYNEQFF. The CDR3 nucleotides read TGTGCCTGGAGTGGGTTCGGTAGCGGGGGCCTTTACAATGAGCAGTTCTTC.

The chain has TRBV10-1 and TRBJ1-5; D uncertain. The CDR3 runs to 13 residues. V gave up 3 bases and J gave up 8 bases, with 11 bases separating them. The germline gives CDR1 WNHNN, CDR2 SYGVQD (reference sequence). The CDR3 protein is CASSESTGKPQHF. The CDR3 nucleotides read TGCGCCAGCAGTGAATCGACGGGAAAGCCCCAGCATTTT.

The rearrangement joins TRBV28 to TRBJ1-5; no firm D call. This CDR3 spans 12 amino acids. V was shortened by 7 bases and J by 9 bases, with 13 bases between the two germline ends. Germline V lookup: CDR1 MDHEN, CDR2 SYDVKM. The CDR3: CASTSPGRPQHF. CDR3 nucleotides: TGTGCCAGCACCTCCCCGGGGAGGCCCCAGCATTTT.

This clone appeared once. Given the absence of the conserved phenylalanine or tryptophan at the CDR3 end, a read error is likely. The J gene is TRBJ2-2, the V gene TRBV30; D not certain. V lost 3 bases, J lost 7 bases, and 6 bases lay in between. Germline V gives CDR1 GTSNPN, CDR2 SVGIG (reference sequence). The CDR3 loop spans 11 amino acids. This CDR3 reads CAWRSGGELFV. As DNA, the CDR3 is TGTGCCTGGAGGTCTGGCGGGGAGCTGTTTGTT.

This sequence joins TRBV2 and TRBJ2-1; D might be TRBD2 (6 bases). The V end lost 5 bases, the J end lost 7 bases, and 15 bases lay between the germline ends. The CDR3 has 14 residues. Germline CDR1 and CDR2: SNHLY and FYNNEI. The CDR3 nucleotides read TGTGCCAGCAGTCCGTCGGGACTTTTGAATGAGCAGTTCTTC. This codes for CASSPSGLLNEQFF.

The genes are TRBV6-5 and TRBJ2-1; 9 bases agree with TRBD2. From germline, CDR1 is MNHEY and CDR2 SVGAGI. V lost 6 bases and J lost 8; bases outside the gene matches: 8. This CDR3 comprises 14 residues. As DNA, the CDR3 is TGTGCCAGCAGCCGCGGGGGGGCGGTTGATGAGCAGTTCTTC. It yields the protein CASSRGGAVDEQFF.

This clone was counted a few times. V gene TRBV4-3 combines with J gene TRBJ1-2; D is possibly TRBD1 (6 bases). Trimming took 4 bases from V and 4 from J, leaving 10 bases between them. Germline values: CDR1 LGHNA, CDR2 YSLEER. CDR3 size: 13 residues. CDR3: CASSRRDTYGYTF. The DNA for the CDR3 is TGCGCCAGCAGCCGCCGGGACACCTATGGCTACACCTTC.

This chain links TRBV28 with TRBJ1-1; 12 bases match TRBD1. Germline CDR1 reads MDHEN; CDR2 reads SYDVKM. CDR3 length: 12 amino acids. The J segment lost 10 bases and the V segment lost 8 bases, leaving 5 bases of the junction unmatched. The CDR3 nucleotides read TGTGCCAGCGGGACAGGGGGCTTGTCAGCTTTCTTT. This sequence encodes CASGTGGLSAFF.

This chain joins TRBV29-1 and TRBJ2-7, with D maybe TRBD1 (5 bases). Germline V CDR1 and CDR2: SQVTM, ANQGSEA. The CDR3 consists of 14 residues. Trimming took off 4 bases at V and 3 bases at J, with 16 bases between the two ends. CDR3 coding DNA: TGCAGCGTTGGCTACCATCCAGACAGCTACGAGCAGTACTTC. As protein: CSVGYHPDSYEQYF.